A selection of T cell receptor beta chains follows, all from one sample in a study of blood T cell repertoires in COVID-19. Assay used: immunoSEQ multiplex PCR; TCRdb lists only in-frame clones, some missing. The sample has 51,000 or so clones, approximately 89% seen once. Sequencing was performed on peripheral blood. These receptors all stem from an older man with active or convalescent COVID-19. Both conserved end residues are part of each CDR3. D genes are given only for firm matches. Clone size, where shown, is once, few, many, or a class for clones that have expanded.

>TRBV7-2|.|.|TRBJ2-7
CASSLRGNSYEQYF
TGTGCCAGCAGCTTACGCGGGAACTCCTACGAGCAGTACTTC
>TRBV7-2|.|once|TRBJ1-2
CASSALAYGYTF
TGTGCCAGCAGCGCCCTGGCCTATGGCTACACCTTC
>TRBV19|TRBD1|.|TRBJ1-5
CASSWDRGRQPQHF
TGTGCCAGTAGTTGGGACAGGGGCCGGCAGCCCCAGCATTTT
>TRBV4-1|.|.|TRBJ2-7
CASSQDSGLRLEQYF
TGCGCCAGCAGCCAAGATAGTGGCCTGAGGCTTGAGCAGTACTTC
>TRBV5-6|TRBD1|.|TRBJ1-6
CASSYYTGGAGSPLHF
TGTGCCAGCAGCTATTACACAGGGGGCGCAGGTTCACCCCTCCACTTT
>TRBV27|.|.|TRBJ1-1
CASATVNTEAFF
TGTGCCAGCGCAACAGTTAACACTGAAGCTTTCTTT
>TRBV6-5|.|.|TRBJ2-1
CASSYEAAISYNEQFF
TGTGCCAGCAGTTACGAGGCAGCCATCTCCTACAATGAGCAGTTCTTC
>TRBV28|TRBD1|.|TRBJ2-3
CASSLYTGGSGTDTQYF
TGTGCCAGCAGTTTGTACACAGGGGGAAGTGGTACAGATACGCAGTATTTT
>TRBV5-1|TRBD1|.|TRBJ2-4
CASSFQGAGNIQYF
TGCGCCAGCAGCTTCCAGGGGGCAGGAAACATTCAGTACTTC
>TRBV20-1|.|.|TRBJ2-5
CSATSQETQYF
TGCAGTGCTACCAGCCAAGAGACCCAGTACTTC
>TRBV2|.|.|TRBJ2-5
CASSGGQFGETQYF
TGTGCCAGCAGTGGAGGACAATTCGGGGAGACCCAGTACTTC
>TRBV3-1/TRBV3-2|TRBD2|.|TRBJ2-7
CASSPRPSGSHYEQYF
TGTGCCAGCAGCCCCCGGCCTAGCGGATCCCACTACGAGCAGTACTTC
>TRBV28|TRBD1|.|TRBJ1-6
CASSSSRDRGERGSPLHF
TGTGCCAGCAGTTCAAGCCGGGACAGGGGGGAACGTGGTTCACCCCTCCACTTT
>TRBV6-4|TRBD1|.|TRBJ1-4
CASSDVRGTGGNEKLFF
TGTGCCAGCAGTGACGTCCGCGGTACAGGGGGGAATGAAAAACTGTTTTTT
>TRBV7-3|.|.|TRBJ1-1
CASSSQVNTEAFF
TGTGCCAGCAGCTCCCAGGTGAACACTGAAGCTTTCTTT
>TRBV2|.|.|TRBJ1-4
CASSETGWEEKLFF
TGTGCCAGCAGTGAAACAGGGTGGGAGGAAAAACTGTTTTTT
>TRBV5-4|TRBD2|.|TRBJ2-7
CASSEGTSGTPYEQYF
TGTGCCAGCAGCGAAGGGACTAGCGGGACTCCCTACGAGCAGTACTTC
>TRBV3-1/TRBV3-2|.|.|TRBJ2-7
CASSQGAGPSYEQYF
TGTGCCAGCAGCCAAGGAGCGGGTCCCTCCTACGAGCAGTACTTC
>TRBV5-1|TRBD2|once|TRBJ2-2
CASSFGTSGNTGELFF
TGCGCCAGCAGCTTTGGTACTAGCGGGAACACCGGGGAGCTGTTTTTT
>TRBV7-2|TRBD2|.|TRBJ2-7
CASSLGGPLYAGGRDEQYF
TGTGCCAGCAGCTTAGGGGGCCCCCTCTACGCGGGGGGTCGGGACGAGCAGTACTTC
>TRBV5-1|.|once|TRBJ1-1
CASSSPGQLNTEAFF
TGCGCCAGCAGCTCCCCCGGACAACTGAACACTGAAGCTTTCTTT
>TRBV6-4|.|.|TRBJ1-1
CASSAGGKNTEAFF
TGTGCCAGCAGTGCCGGGGGGAAGAACACTGAAGCTTTCTTT
>TRBV4-1|TRBD2|.|TRBJ2-7
CASSQGIAGPYEQYF
TGCGCCAGCAGCCAAGGTATAGCGGGACCCTACGAGCAGTACTTC
>TRBV6-6|TRBD1|.|TRBJ2-7
CASSRQPGQGLYEQYF
TGTGCCAGCAGTCGACAACCGGGACAGGGGCTTTACGAGCAGTACTTC
>TRBV4-3|.|.|TRBJ1-6
CASSQDVQPRGSPLHF
TGCGCCAGCAGCCAAGACGTACAGCCTCGTGGGTCACCCCTCCACTTT
>TRBV6-1|.|.|TRBJ1-5
CASSEILNGGGNQPQHF
TGTGCCAGCAGTGAAATATTAAACGGGGGAGGCAATCAGCCCCAGCATTTT
>TRBV6-5|TRBD1|once|TRBJ1-6
CASSYSTRTGASPLHF
TGTGCCAGCAGTTACTCCACCCGGACAGGTGCCTCACCCCTCCACTTT
>TRBV6-1|TRBD2|.|TRBJ2-4
CASSEAPTSGGKNIQYF
TGTGCCAGCAGTGAAGCGCCGACTAGCGGGGGCAAAAACATTCAGTACTTC
>TRBV7-2|TRBD2|.|TRBJ2-7
CASRRSGGAYEQYF
TGTGCCAGCAGGAGAAGCGGGGGGGCATACGAGCAGTACTTC
>TRBV4-3|TRBD1|.|TRBJ1-3
CASRPVLDRDGNTIYF
TGCGCCAGCAGACCCGTTTTGGACAGGGACGGAAACACCATATATTTT
>TRBV7-9|.|.|TRBJ1-2
CASSLATWTVLYGYTF
TGTGCCAGCAGCTTAGCGACCTGGACAGTGCTCTATGGCTACACCTTC
>TRBV25-1|.|.|TRBJ2-2
CASSETVSIPGELFF
TGTGCCAGCAGTGAGACAGTGAGTATACCCGGGGAGCTGTTTTTT
>TRBV19|TRBD1|.|TRBJ2-7
CASSPTGVPRAHYF
TGTGCCAGTAGTCCCACAGGGGTTCCACGAGCTCACTACTTC
>TRBV10-3|.|once|TRBJ1-2
CAISGEWSYGYTF
TGTGCCATCAGTGGGGAGTGGAGCTATGGCTACACCTTC
>TRBV19|TRBD1|few|TRBJ2-1
CASTWDRGVDNEQFF
TGTGCCAGTACCTGGGACAGGGGGGTCGACAATGAGCAGTTCTTC
>TRBV2|.|once|TRBJ2-7
CASSEGNVLDEQYF
TGTGCCAGCAGTGAAGGTAACGTACTAGACGAGCAGTACTTC
>TRBV30|.|.|TRBJ1-3
CAWDAGEGRIAGNTIYF
TGTGCCTGGGACGCTGGGGAGGGCCGTATAGCTGGAAACACCATATATTTT
>TRBV7-3|TRBD2|.|TRBJ2-2
CASSLGGGNTGELFF
TGTGCCAGCAGCTTAGGCGGGGGGAACACCGGGGAGCTGTTTTTT
>TRBV29-1|.|.|TRBJ2-7
CSVSRGFSYEQYF
TGCAGCGTTTCGAGAGGATTCTCCTACGAGCAGTACTTC
>TRBV5-1|TRBD2|.|TRBJ2-1
CASSYDGLAGSSYNEQFF
TGCGCCAGCAGCTACGATGGACTAGCGGGCAGCTCCTACAATGAGCAGTTCTTC
>TRBV18|.|.|TRBJ1-2
CASSPLNRVEGYTF
TGTGCCAGCTCACCACTTAACAGGGTGGAAGGCTACACCTTC